The rows below give T cell receptor beta chains drawn from one sample of a study of blood T cell repertoires in COVID-19. Sequenced by immunoSEQ multiplex PCR; TCRdb stores in-frame clones only, minus some. The sample consists of roughly 140,000 clones, approximately 84% of them appearing once. Source material: peripheral blood. These receptors were taken from a woman in her sixties or seventies with COVID-19, enrolled during active disease. Both conserved end residues are part of each CDR3. Fields, in order: D gene, J gene, V gene, clone size, CDR3 DNA, CDR3 protein. D genes are given only for firm matches. Clone size is shown for a subset of rows, as once, few, many or a class of expanded clone.

D: TRBD1; J: TRBJ2-7; V: TRBV2; size: -; DNA: TGTGCCAGCAGCCGTAGGGGGACAGGCACCTACGAGCAGTACTTC; CDR3: CASSRRGTGTYEQYF
D: TRBD1; J: TRBJ1-2; V: TRBV3-1/TRBV3-2; size: -; DNA: TGTGCCAGCAGCCAAGAGGACAGGGGAGCGCTGCGGTATGGCTACACCTTC; CDR3: CASSQEDRGALRYGYTF
D: TRBD2; J: TRBJ2-1; V: TRBV6-1; size: -; DNA: TGTGCCAGCAGTGCGTCTAGCGGGGGAGCTTACAATGAGCAGTTCTTC; CDR3: CASSASSGGAYNEQFF
D: -; J: TRBJ2-2; V: TRBV5-1; size: -; DNA: TGCGCCAGCAGCGCGGCGGGGCCGCTGGCCGGGGAGCTGTTTTTT; CDR3: CASSAAGPLAGELFF
D: -; J: TRBJ1-2; V: TRBV7-9; size: -; DNA: TGTGCCAGCAGCTTAGGCGGGGACCCCAGCGGCTACACCTTC; CDR3: CASSLGGDPSGYTF
D: -; J: TRBJ2-6; V: TRBV7-3; size: -; DNA: TGTGCCAGCAGTTCCCGGGAAGGAGGGGCCAACGTCCTGACTTTC; CDR3: CASSSREGGANVLTF
D: -; J: TRBJ2-3; V: TRBV6-4; size: -; DNA: TGTGCCAGCAGTCCGGGCACAGATACGCAGTATTTT; CDR3: CASSPGTDTQYF
D: TRBD1; J: TRBJ1-3; V: TRBV15; size: -; DNA: TGTGCCACCAGCAGAGATCTTGGGACAGGGGGTGGAAACACCATATATTTT; CDR3: CATSRDLGTGGGNTIYF
D: TRBD1; J: TRBJ1-2; V: TRBV6-2/TRBV6-3; size: -; DNA: TGTGCCAGCAGTTACATGGCAGGGGGCGTGAAGGGCTACACCTTC; CDR3: CASSYMAGGVKGYTF
D: -; J: TRBJ1-2; V: TRBV9; size: -; DNA: TGTGCCAGCAGCCCGGGAGGGGCCGGTCACGGCTACACCTTC; CDR3: CASSPGGAGHGYTF
D: -; J: TRBJ2-3; V: TRBV6-1; size: -; DNA: TGTGCCAGCAGTGACAGGGGATTAACAGATACGCAGTATTTT; CDR3: CASSDRGLTDTQYF
D: TRBD1; J: TRBJ2-3; V: TRBV25-1; size: -; DNA: TGTGCCAGCAGTGCCAGGACAGGGGTTAGCACAGATACGCAGTATTTT; CDR3: CASSARTGVSTDTQYF
D: TRBD1; J: TRBJ1-5; V: TRBV19; size: once; DNA: TGTGCCAGTAGTACACAGGGGAGTAGCAATCAGCCCCAGCATTTT; CDR3: CASSTQGSSNQPQHF
D: -; J: TRBJ1-2; V: TRBV9; size: -; DNA: TGTGCCAGCAGCGACGGAGGGAACTATGGCTACACCTTC; CDR3: CASSDGGNYGYTF
D: TRBD2; J: TRBJ2-1; V: TRBV29-1; size: -; DNA: TGCAGCTCCCCGGGACTAGCGGGGGGATGGAATGAGCAGTTCTTC; CDR3: CSSPGLAGGWNEQFF
D: -; J: TRBJ1-5; V: TRBV7-8; size: -; DNA: TGTGCCAGCAGCCCCGGGAGTGGCGGCCTATGGCCCCAGCATTTT; CDR3: CASSPGSGGLWPQHF
D: TRBD1; J: TRBJ1-2; V: TRBV9; size: once; DNA: TGTGCCAGCAGCGTATCCCCTCCGGGACAGGGTGAGGGCTACACCTTC; CDR3: CASSVSPPGQGEGYTF
D: -; J: TRBJ2-4; V: TRBV3-1/TRBV3-2; size: -; DNA: TGTGCCAGCAGCCACGGACAGTTAGCCAAAAACATTCAGTACTTC; CDR3: CASSHGQLAKNIQYF
D: -; J: TRBJ1-4; V: TRBV6-5; size: -; DNA: TGTGCCAGCAGTTACTCGGACCCGGGGAACCATGAAAAACTGTTTTTT; CDR3: CASSYSDPGNHEKLFF
D: TRBD1; J: TRBJ1-1; V: TRBV19; size: -; DNA: TGTGCCAGTAGTATCCGACAGGGTCGGGCTTTCTTT; CDR3: CASSIRQGRAFF
D: TRBD1; J: TRBJ1-4; V: TRBV27; size: -; DNA: TGTGCCAGCAGACTAGGACAGGGGGCGCCTTGGTTTTTT; CDR3: CASRLGQGAPWFF
D: TRBD2; J: TRBJ2-5; V: TRBV20-1; size: -; DNA: TGCAGTGCTAGTGGGACTAGCGTTCGAGAGACCCAGTACTTC; CDR3: CSASGTSVRETQYF
D: TRBD2; J: TRBJ2-1; V: TRBV29-1; size: many; DNA: TGCAGCGCTACTAGCGACTCCTACAATGAGCAGTTCTTC; CDR3: CSATSDSYNEQFF
D: -; J: TRBJ1-1; V: TRBV5-1; size: -; DNA: TGCGCCAGCAGCTTGTCAAGGGGCCTTGAAGCTTTCTTT; CDR3: CASSLSRGLEAFF
D: -; J: TRBJ1-6; V: TRBV4-2; size: -; DNA: TGTGCCAGCAGCCTGCATCTGACAGGCTCTAATTCACCCCTCCACTTT; CDR3: CASSLHLTGSNSPLHF
D: TRBD1; J: TRBJ1-5; V: TRBV3-1/TRBV3-2; size: -; DNA: TGTGCCAGCAGCCAAGTGACAGGGGGGAATCAGCCCCAGCATTTT; CDR3: CASSQVTGGNQPQHF
D: TRBD2; J: TRBJ2-1; V: TRBV7-6; size: -; DNA: TGTGCCAGCAGCCCCGCCCCGGGACTAGGAACCAATGAGCAGTTCTTC; CDR3: CASSPAPGLGTNEQFF
D: TRBD2; J: TRBJ2-7; V: TRBV6-2/TRBV6-3; size: -; DNA: TGTGCCAGCAGCCACGGACTAGCGGGAGGTGAGCAGTACTTC; CDR3: CASSHGLAGGEQYF
D: -; J: TRBJ1-6; V: TRBV7-9; size: once; DNA: TGTGCCAGCAGCGTGCAGGGTACTAATTCACCCCTCCACTTT; CDR3: CASSVQGTNSPLHF
D: -; J: TRBJ1-2; V: TRBV27; size: -; DNA: TGTGCCAGCAGCAGGGGCTCCTATGGCTACACCTTC; CDR3: CASSRGSYGYTF